The rows below give T cell receptor beta chains drawn from one sample of a study of cytomegalovirus exposure and HLA in healthy donors. The data were produced by immunoSEQ multiplex PCR, yet TCRdb's version contains in-frame clones alone and is incomplete. This repertoire shows under 250,000 clones, around 81% found once; its top ten account for 1.5% to 2%. Sample: PBMCs. The receptor set was obtained from a man aged 25 to 40 in good health and CMV-seronegative. The CDR3 runs from the conserved cysteine through the conserved F or W. D genes are given only for firm matches. Size is stated for part of the rows, as once, few or many counts, or as a class when the clone is expanded.

j_call,v_call,clone_size,d_call,cdr3_aa,cdr3_nt
TRBJ1-1,TRBV2,NA,NA,CAGEQGGYPEAFF,TGTGCCGGAGAACAGGGTGGATATCCTGAAGCTTTCTTT
TRBJ1-5,TRBV5-6,NA,NA,CASSLAAGMSNQPQHF,TGTGCCAGCAGCTTGGCCGCGGGGATGAGCAATCAGCCCCAGCATTTT
TRBJ1-1,TRBV29-1,NA,NA,CSADQVPNTEAFF,TGCAGCGCCGACCAGGTCCCGAACACTGAAGCTTTCTTT
TRBJ2-5,TRBV7-2,few,NA,CASSLPRLGETQYF,TGTGCCAGCAGCTTACCAAGGTTGGGCGAGACCCAGTACTTC
TRBJ1-6,TRBV11-1,NA,TRBD1,CASSLEDRGLAHSPLHF,TGTGCCAGCAGCTTAGAGGACAGGGGGTTGGCGCATTCACCCCTCCACTTT
TRBJ2-2,TRBV6-6,NA,NA,CASTRTDRRVGELFF,TGTGCCAGCACTAGGACAGACCGACGCGTCGGGGAGCTGTTTTTT
TRBJ1-3,TRBV19,NA,NA,CASRGTTGNTIYF,TGTGCCAGTAGGGGGACAACTGGAAACACCATATATTTT
TRBJ1-1,TRBV18,NA,NA,CASSPGQRTEAFF,TGTGCCAGCTCACCGGGACAACGCACTGAAGCTTTCTTT
TRBJ1-1,TRBV29-1,NA,NA,CSVDSGVAGTEAFF,TGCAGCGTTGATAGTGGGGTTGCGGGCACTGAAGCTTTCTTT
TRBJ2-3,TRBV6-6,few,NA,CASTTGSTDTQYF,TGTGCCAGCACAACGGGTAGCACAGATACGCAGTATTTT
TRBJ2-1,TRBV11-3,few,TRBD2,CASSSGTSGPTYNEQFF,TGTGCCAGCAGCTCCGGGACTAGCGGTCCCACCTACAATGAGCAGTTCTTC
TRBJ1-1,TRBV6-5,once,TRBD1,CASSLDRGPGTEAFF,TGTGCCAGCAGCCTAGACAGGGGGCCGGGAACTGAAGCTTTCTTT
TRBJ1-5,TRBV5-6,NA,NA,CASSLYNQPQHF,TGTGCCAGCAGCTTGTACAATCAGCCCCAGCATTTT
TRBJ2-7,TRBV9,NA,NA,CASSLGPWAEQYF,TGTGCCAGCAGCTTAGGGCCCTGGGCCGAGCAGTACTTC
TRBJ2-1,TRBV6-6,NA,TRBD2,CASSPLAGPYNEQFF,TGTGCCAGCAGTCCTCTAGCGGGCCCCTACAATGAGCAGTTCTTC
TRBJ2-5,TRBV2,NA,TRBD2,CASGGGRNQETQYF,TGTGCCAGCGGGGGCGGGAGGAACCAAGAGACCCAGTACTTC
TRBJ2-2,TRBV11-3,NA,NA,CASSLQGGELFF,TGTGCCAGCAGCCTCCAGGGGGGGGAGCTGTTTTTT
TRBJ2-7,TRBV2,NA,TRBD2,CASKRTSGSYEQYF,TGTGCCAGCAAGAGGACTAGCGGATCCTACGAGCAGTACTTC
TRBJ2-3,TRBV7-3,NA,NA,CASSFTGEDTQYF,TGTGCCAGCAGCTTCACTGGAGAAGATACGCAGTATTTT
TRBJ2-2,TRBV7-6,NA,NA,CASSSLHRGRNTGELFF,TGTGCCAGCAGCTCCCTACATCGCGGAAGGAACACCGGGGAGCTGTTTTTT
TRBJ2-4,TRBV28,NA,NA,CASTAQGPGKVQYF,TGTGCCAGCACGGCGCAGGGCCCAGGAAAAGTTCAGTACTTC
TRBJ2-6,TRBV7-3,NA,TRBD1,CASYGQGATGANVLTF,TGTGCCAGCTACGGACAGGGGGCGACTGGGGCCAACGTCCTGACTTTC
TRBJ2-2,TRBV10-3,NA,NA,CAITQVGAGELFF,TGTGCCATCACTCAGGTCGGCGCCGGGGAGCTGTTTTTT
TRBJ2-5,TRBV19,NA,NA,CASSPTLYGETQYF,TGTGCCAGTAGCCCAACTCTTTATGGAGAGACCCAGTACTTC